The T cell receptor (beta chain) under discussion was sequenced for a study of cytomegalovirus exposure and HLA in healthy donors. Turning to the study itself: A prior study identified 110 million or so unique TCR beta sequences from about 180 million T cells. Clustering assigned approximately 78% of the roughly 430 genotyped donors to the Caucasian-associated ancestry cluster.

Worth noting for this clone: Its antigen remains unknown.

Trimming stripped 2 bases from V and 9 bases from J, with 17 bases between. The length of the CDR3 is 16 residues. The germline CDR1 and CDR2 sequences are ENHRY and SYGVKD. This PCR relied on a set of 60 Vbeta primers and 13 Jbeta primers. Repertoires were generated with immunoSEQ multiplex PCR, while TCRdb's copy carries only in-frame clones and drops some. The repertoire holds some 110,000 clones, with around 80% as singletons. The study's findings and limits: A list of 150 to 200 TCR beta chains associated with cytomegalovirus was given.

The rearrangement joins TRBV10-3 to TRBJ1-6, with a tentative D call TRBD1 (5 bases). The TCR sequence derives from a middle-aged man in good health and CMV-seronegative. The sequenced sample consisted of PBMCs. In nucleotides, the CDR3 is TGTGCCATCAGTGAGGGTAGAATACAGGTTGGTTCACCCCTCCACTTT. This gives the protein CAISEGRIQVGSPLHF.